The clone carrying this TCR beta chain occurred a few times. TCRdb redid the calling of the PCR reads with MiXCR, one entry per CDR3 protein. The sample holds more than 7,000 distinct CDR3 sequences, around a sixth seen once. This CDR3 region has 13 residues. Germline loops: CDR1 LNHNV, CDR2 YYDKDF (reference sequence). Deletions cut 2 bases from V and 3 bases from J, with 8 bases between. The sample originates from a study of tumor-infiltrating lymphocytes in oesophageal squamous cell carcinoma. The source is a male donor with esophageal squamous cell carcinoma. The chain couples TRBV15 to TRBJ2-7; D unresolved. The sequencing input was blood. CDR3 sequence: CATSRPTRYEQYF. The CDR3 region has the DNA TGTGCCACCAGCAGACCGACGCGCTACGAGCAGTACTTC.